This TCR beta chain is from a study of cytomegalovirus exposure and HLA in healthy donors (dated 2017 in TCRdb). Study-level background: An earlier analysis of approximately 590 of the donors reported more than 250 Gb of sequence data and some 120 million unique TCR beta sequences from some 180 million T cells. Class I and class II HLA loci were covered by the typing at four-digit resolution. Of the roughly 420 genotyped donors, 70% to 90% were placed in the genetic ancestry cluster associated with self-reported Caucasian donors. A later analysis re-examined previously published TCR beta repertoires from more than 650 donors and added high-resolution HLA genotyping to investigate patterns of TCR occurrence. Among about 370 genotyped donors of the cohort, an average of about 240,000 unique TCR beta nucleotide sequences was sequenced per donor, of which roughly 17% were non-productive. The study profiled the T cell repertoires of under 850 subjects by immunosequencing and related them to cytomegalovirus serostatus. Roughly five DR-DQ haplotypes were handled as single units for association and clustering, since linkage in the cohort was strong. To decide whether each TCR beta V gene segment behaved as functional or pseudogenic, an earlier analysis of several hundred of the donors relied on high-throughput TCR beta sequencing. High-throughput TCR immunosequencing, statistical association of individual TCRs with disease status, and machine learning were combined to predict cytomegalovirus infection status. Donor age, sex, ethnicity and CMV serostatus were compiled together with the repertoire data. Genome-wide SNP genotypes for about 65% of the 666 donors were used in a later genetic analysis, which treated that subset as a discovery cohort. About 280 gigabases of sequencing data and roughly 90 million unique TCR sequences were included in an early release covering several hundred HLA-typed donors. The study was designed to test whether signatures of past pathogen exposure could be identified by cataloging public T cell receptors. The number of donors typed differed by locus, with roughly 629-640 for A, B, C, DRB1 and DQB1, roughly 520 for DQA1, 600 to 610 for DPA1, and 400 to 490 for DPB1. All discovery cohort repertoires had been generated on a single sequencing platform. In addition to the first cohort of approximately 650 subjects, a separate validation cohort of 120 different subjects was used. Rather than drawing on any new phenotypic data, the later analysis identified candidate immune exposures from TCR beta sequences and the way those sequences occurred across donors. What the study reported, not specific to this receptor: In a later genetic analysis, fewer N-insertions in productive TCRs were reported among donors in an Asian-associated ancestry cluster than the 666-donor mean. In a later analysis, HLA-associated TCR beta chains were found to be more clonally expanded and to have lower generation probabilities than equally common non-associated chains. Cytomegalovirus status was reported to be diagnosed by the classifier with high specificity and sensitivity in both the original and validation cohorts. At a false discovery rate of 0.05, a later analysis linked about 17,000 TCR beta sequences to specific HLA alleles. When HLA alleles, especially DR and DQ, strongly co-occurred, TCR associations were difficult to assign to individual alleles. The authors suggested that the approach could potentially be extended to other disease states and immunological phenotypes. A later analysis found that TCR association rates varied across HLA loci, with DRB1 alleles showing the most associated TCRs and HLA-C alleles the fewest. Because counts were too low, fewer than 20 rarely observed V segments, including chromosome 9 orphons, were excluded from the earlier analysis of fewer than 650 of the donors. The study gave a list of about 170 TCR beta chains associated with cytomegalovirus. A group of highly shared sequence variants was considered likely to be a technical artifact of the sequencing pipeline. According to a later analysis, parvovirus B19, influenza, CMV and Epstein-Barr virus appeared linked to several top co-occurrence clusters. Broadly in line with IMGT annotations, most TCR beta V segments showed up in productive rearrangements about 87% or about 30% of the time in an earlier analysis of some 590 of the donors. In a later analysis, most CMV-associated TCR beta chains were found to appear HLA-restricted, with HLA associations seemingly driven largely by CMV exposure. Because some donors lacked HLA typing at each locus, the association tests relied only on the typed subset. A further reported finding was that TCR beta sequences accurately predicted the HLA-A and HLA-B alleles for most subjects in the first cohort. Across donors, most TCR sequences were observed very rarely, whereas some public TCRs were present in many individuals. This cohort had only TCR beta chains sequenced, and the lack of alpha or paired-chain data limited which features could be detected. A few of the identified cytomegalovirus-associated TCR beta chains were confirmed in vitro to be specific for cytomegalovirus antigens. Immune exposure information for the cohort was limited to CMV serostatus. An association between a missense DCLRE1C variant and V-gene and J-gene trimming of TCR beta chains was found in a later genetic analysis and replicated in an independent cohort. The 87-base-pair reads could not distinguish some IMGT-functional V segments, including TRBV6-2 and TRBV6-3, so those segments were excluded. The presence/absence analyses assumed that sequencing depth was roughly uniform across donors, and that assumption may not be true. Correlated functional status among segregating V segments might be attributable to linkage disequilibrium, but an unknown experimental factor could not be ruled out.

In total, roughly 710 healthy bone marrow donors made up the cohort. Cohort members were all nominally healthy when sampled, although unrecorded immune exposures were likely present. The donor tested CMV seropositive, placing the donor among the roughly 270 seropositive members of the cohort. A peripheral blood sample was provided by each donor, and peripheral blood mononuclear cells were used for TCR beta sequencing. Genomic DNA was extracted from the blood cell samples with the Qiagen DNeasy Blood Extraction Kit. A word on this clone: Its antigen is unknown. No much larger clonotype is one base removed from it; base qualities were not supplied.

The CDR3 numbers 13 residues from cysteine through phenylalanine. The read is trimmed to its CDR3 DNA, 39 bases read in frame from base 1. From a lookup of the germline V gene, CDR1 and CDR2 are SGHRS and YFSETQ. V is cut by 4 bases and J by 2 bases, and the space between the germline ends is 9 bases. Library creation used the immunoSEQ multiplex PCR assay. A mixture of 60 forward primers for TCR Vbeta segments and 13 reverse primers for TCR Jbeta segments was used in the multiplex PCR. The CDR3 region of rearranged TCR beta genes was amplified from genomic DNA by a multiplex PCR assay. The Illumina HiSeq System was used to sequence the amplified TCR beta libraries as 87-base-pair reads. On the study's bioinformatics: Across the 500 to 850 repertoires, a later analysis counted approximately 75 million unique TCR beta chains, roughly 11 million of which were shared by at least two donors. Raw reads were error-corrected and collapsed into unique sequences by a nearest-neighbor algorithm in which closely related sequences were merged to remove PCR and sequencing errors. CDR3 sequences were aligned to IMGT reference sequences to assign V, D and J gene segments. For a sequence to be retained, a match of at least six nucleotides to both a V gene segment and a J gene segment was required. A rearrangement counted as productive if the CDR3 had no stop codons and remained in frame with V and J, and every other rearrangement counted as non-productive. CDR3 was defined by IMGT convention, running from the second conserved V-encoded cysteine to the conserved J-encoded phenylalanine. The earlier analysis of approximately 500 of the donors excluded sequences that lacked an unambiguous match to a single V gene segment. In an earlier analysis of about 590 of the donors, a V segment was called functional when productive rearrangements were above 56.7%, and segregating when the standard deviation between donors exceeded 5%. A statistical classification framework was developed to diagnose cytomegalovirus status using the catalog of TCR beta chain sequences. In a later analysis, TCR nucleotide sequences were compared against IMGT/GENE-DB human TR gene sequences so that V and J genes could be assigned. The TCRdist pipeline was used in a later analysis to assign CDR3 sequences and most-parsimonious VDJ recombination scenarios. In a later analysis, every TCR beta chain was defined by the combination of its CDR3 amino acid sequence and its V-gene family, and reads without a unique V-gene family were dropped. As a way to deal with suspected cross-contamination and a sequencing artifact, a later analysis dropped hundreds of nucleotide sequences that were highly shared and had low generation probability. A later analysis calculated a clonal expansion index for each public chain from normalized within-repertoire ranks of inferred template counts. A later analysis computed generation probabilities with a VDJ recombination model fitted to out-of-frame rearrangements, and checked the results against IGoR. A later analysis scored TCR-TCR, TCR-HLA and TCR-CMV co-occurrence with hypergeometric tests, applying a repertoire-size bias correction to TCR pairs. In a later analysis, false discovery rates were estimated by permuting HLA or CMV assignments 20 times. In a later analysis, co-occurring TCRs were grouped using DBSCAN, with TCRdist sequence similarity added in when clustering inside HLA-allele-positive subsets. Repertoires with fewer than 30,000 or more than 120,000 public chains, plus five repertoires with anomalous nucleotide sharing, were excluded from co-occurrence clustering. Sourced from immuneACCESS, this table was stored by TCRdb with only in-frame sequences that have V and J called. A share of the clones is absent; for the studies checked, an unresolved V gene accounts for under half, and the remainder has no known explanation. V, J and clone size are taken as reported in that table, and D and trimming were inferred from the DNA itself. For this sample the table gives 150,000 or so clones, of which about 80% were detected only once. The top ten clonotypes cover around 2% of the sample.

This receptor was obtained from a man aged 50 to 59 in good health and CMV-seropositive. The V gene is TRBV5-1 and the J gene is TRBJ1-1; too little of a D gene remains to name it. The specimen was PBMCs. The sequenced DNA is TGCGCCAGCAGCCACACAGTTAACACTGAAGCTTTCTTT. Its product reads: CASSHTVNTEAFF.